This TCR beta chain was retrieved from a study of T cell repertoires in cytomegalovirus infection. Across the study: CMV infection together with matching HLA type was indicated by public TCR beta signatures.

TCRdb reprocessed the reads via MiXCR and lists one record per CDR3 protein. The table has 480,000 or so distinct CDR3 sequences, over 9% seen once. Germline V lookup: CDR1 SGHDT, CDR2 YYEEEE. The V end was cut by 4 bases, the J end by 5 bases, with 19 bases between. The CDR3 has 16 residues. This clonotype was seen many times. What it binds is unknown. General study findings and limits: People with CMV and the relevant HLA were identified by cumulative public TCR beta family frequency. Ex vivo, HLA-C-restricted CMV-specific TCR beta clonotypes prevailed over the rest of the response.

The chain employs TRBV5-6 and TRBJ2-4; tentatively, D is TRBD1 or TRBD2 (6 bases each). This TCR came from a human donor in good health (CMV status not recorded). Some clones in this sample may be carry-over from other donors' samples. The sequencing input was PBMCs. The DNA for the CDR3 is TGTGCCAGCAGCCCGAAAATTGGGGGGCCCCAAAACATTCAGTACTTC. Translation: CASSPKIGGPQNIQYF. Full variable domain (rest looked up from reference TRBV5-6 and TRBJ2-4): DAGVTQSPTHLIKTRGQQVTLRCSPKSGHDTVSWYQQALGQGPQFIFQYYEEEERQRGNFPDRFSGHQFPNYSSELNVNALLLGDSALYLCASSPKIGGPQNIQYFGAGTRLSVL.